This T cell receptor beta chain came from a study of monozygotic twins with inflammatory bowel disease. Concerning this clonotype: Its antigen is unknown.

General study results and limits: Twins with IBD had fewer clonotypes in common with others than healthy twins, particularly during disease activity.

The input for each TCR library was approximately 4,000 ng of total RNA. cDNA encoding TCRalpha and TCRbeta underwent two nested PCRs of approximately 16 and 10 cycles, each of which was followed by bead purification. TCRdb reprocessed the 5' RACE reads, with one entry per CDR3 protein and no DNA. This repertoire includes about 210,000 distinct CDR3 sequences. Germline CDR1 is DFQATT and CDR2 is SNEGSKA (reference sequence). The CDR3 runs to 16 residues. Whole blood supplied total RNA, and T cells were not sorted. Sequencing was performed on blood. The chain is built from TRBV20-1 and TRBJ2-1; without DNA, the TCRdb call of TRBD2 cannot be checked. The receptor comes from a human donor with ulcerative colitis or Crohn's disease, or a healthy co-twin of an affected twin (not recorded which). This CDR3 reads CSALSGGATSYNEQFF.